This T cell receptor (beta chain) was identified in a study of resident and recirculating memory T cells in vitiligo. Study-wide context: Each patient gave two lesional and two nonlesional epidermal shave biopsies, plus PBMCs. Whole samples, not sorted cells, were homogenized and used for genomic DNA extraction. Notes on the study in general: No unique dominant TCR clone was found in vitiligo lesions.

Here immunoSEQ multiplex PCR was the method, and the copy in TCRdb shows in-frame clones only, minus some. The sample holds fewer than 80,000 clones; approximately 89% are singletons and the top ten take over 4.5%. This clone occurred once. Its antigen is still unknown. Germline lookup yields CDR1 ENHRY and CDR2 SYGVKD. The CDR3 is 15 amino acids. V was trimmed by 10 bases and J by 0 bases, leaving 13 bases between them. Source material: blood. The V call is TRBV10-3, the J call TRBJ1-6, with D perhaps TRBD1 (6 bases). This clonotype was obtained from a male donor with vitiligo. CDR3 protein: CATVKGDSYNSPLHF. The CDR3, as DNA: TGTGCCACCGTGAAGGGGGACTCCTATAATTCACCCCTCCACTTT.